Following are 32 T cell receptor beta chains from one sample sequenced in a study of cytomegalovirus exposure and HLA in healthy donors. The PCR made use of 60 Vbeta and 13 Jbeta primers. The repertoire was sequenced with immunoSEQ multiplex PCR; TCRdb's copy has only in-frame clones and lacks some. The sample lists around 200,000 clones, roughly 80% occurring once. What was sequenced was PBMCs. The receptors derive from a man aged 40-55 years in good health and CMV-seropositive.

This chain connects TRBV7-2 to TRBJ1-1; TRBD1 matches 9 bases. This CDR3 has 18 amino acids. Germline V gene lookup returns CDR1 SGHTA and CDR2 FQGNSA. J was trimmed by 4 bases and V by 5 bases; bases with no gene match: 17. The CDR3 nucleotides are TGTGCCAGCAGCCCCATTGGAAGGACAGGGGAATTCGGCACTGAAGCTTTCTTT. Its translation: CASSPIGRTGEFGTEAFF. The full variable domain, in which reference TRBV7-2 and TRBJ1-1 provide the parts outside the CDR3, is GAGVSQSPSNKVTEKGKDVELRCDPISGHTALYWYRQSLGQGLEFLIYFQGNSAPDKSGLPSDRFSAERTGGSVSTLTIQRTQQEDSAVYLCASSPIGRTGEFGTEAFFGQGTRLTVV.

This chain links TRBV28 with TRBJ2-2; 9 bases match TRBD1. Germline loops: CDR1 MDHEN, CDR2 SYDVKM. The J segment lost 5 bases and the V segment lost 8 bases, leaving 6 bases of the junction unmatched. CDR3 length equals 14 residues. The CDR3 bases are TGTGCCAGCCTCCGGACAGGGGTTACCGGGGAGCTGTTTTTT. Translated, it gives CASLRTGVTGELFF.

Only a few counts were recorded for this clone. The chain uses TRBV19 and TRBJ2-6, with 10 bases identical to TRBD2. The length of the CDR3 is 19 residues. From germline, CDR1 is LNHDA and CDR2 SQIVND (reference sequence). The trim removed 5 bases at V and 5 bases at J, leaving 15 bases unmatched. As DNA, the CDR3 is TGTGCCAGTAGTTCCGGTAGCGGGGGGTTTTTCGTGCGGGCCAACGTCCTGACTTTC. It yields the protein CASSSGSGGFFVRANVLTF. Together with reference TRBV19 and TRBJ2-6, the CDR3 gives the full variable domain: DGGITQSPKYLFRKEGQNVTLSCEQNLNHDAMYWYRQDPGQGLRLIYYSQIVNDFQKGDIAEGYSVSREKKESFPLTVTSAQKNPTAFYLCASSSGSGGFFVRANVLTFGAGSRLTVL.

This clone turned up a few times. V and J are TRBV4-3 and TRBJ2-2; D unresolved. Deletions cut 1 base from V and 8 bases from J, with 5 bases between. The CDR3 has 12 amino acids. CDR1 and CDR2 (germline): LGHNA, YSLEER. The CDR3 here is CASSQVNGELFF. The DNA for the CDR3 is TGCGCCAGCAGCCAAGTTAATGGGGAGCTGTTTTTT.

This sequence joins TRBV7-9 and TRBJ2-3; D unclear. Trimming took 0 bases from V and 1 from J, leaving 11 bases between them. Germline values: CDR1 SEHNR, CDR2 FQNEAQ (reference sequence). The CDR3 spans 16 residues. The DNA for the CDR3 is TGTGCCAGCAGCTTAGCGCTCTCGATAGGCACAGATACGCAGTATTTT. Encoded protein: CASSLALSIGTDTQYF.

The J gene is TRBJ2-2, the V gene TRBV5-4; 8 bases align to TRBD1. This CDR3 is 15 amino acids long. The trim removed 3 bases at V and 3 bases at J, leaving 4 bases unmatched. Germline V gives CDR1 SGHNT, CDR2 YYREEE (reference sequence). The CDR3 bases are TGTGCCAGCAGCTACGACAGGGGATACACCGGGGAGCTGTTTTTT. Translating gives CASSYDRGYTGELFF.

The chain employs TRBV11-1 and TRBJ2-1; 10 bases map to TRBD2. The CDR3 is made up of 15 amino acids. The trim removed 4 bases at V and 1 base at J, leaving 1 base unmatched. CDR1 and CDR2 from the germline V gene are SGHAT and FQDESV (reference sequence). This CDR3 reads CASSYSGGSYNEQFF. The DNA for the CDR3 is TGTGCCAGCAGCTATAGCGGGGGGTCCTACAATGAGCAGTTCTTC.

V usage is TRBV5-1 and J usage is TRBJ2-2; TRBD1 matches at 8 bases. The CDR3 is made up of 16 amino acids. The germline gives CDR1 SGHRS, CDR2 YFSETQ. The V gene end was trimmed by 4 bases and the J gene end by 4 bases; junction bases not matched to a gene: 9. CDR3 amino acids: CASSPDRVSSTGELFF. For the CDR3, the DNA is TGCGCCAGCAGCCCGGACAGGGTTTCAAGCACCGGGGAGCTGTTTTTT.

V gene TRBV9 combines with J gene TRBJ1-2; 7 bases match TRBD1. CDR1 is SGDLS and CDR2 is YYNGEE in the germline V gene. This CDR3 comprises 12 residues. V trimming: 7 bases; J trimming: 8 bases; junction bases outside the gene matches: 8. The CDR3 spells CASVDRAGGYTF. CDR3 sequence (DNA): TGTGCCAGCGTAGACAGGGCGGGGGGCTACACCTTC.

The chain is built from TRBV6-5 and TRBJ2-5, with 7 bases identical to TRBD1. Germline V gene data show CDR1 as MNHEY and CDR2 as SVGAGI. V lost 6 bases to trimming and J lost 1 base; unmatched junction nucleotides: 2. The CDR3 totals 13 residues. Here the CDR3 DNA reads TGTGCCAGCAGACGGACAGGCCAAGAGACCCAGTACTTC. Its translation is CASRRTGQETQYF.

This chain joins TRBV7-2 and TRBJ2-3, with 8 bases matching TRBD2. In germline, CDR1 is SGHTA, CDR2 FQGNSA. V shed 3 bases and J 4 bases; nucleotides not matched to a gene: 12. This CDR3 contains 17 residues. CDR3 region: CASSFSRGGRGADTQYF. The CDR3 DNA follows: TGTGCCAGCAGCTTTTCTCGGGGGGGCCGCGGAGCAGATACGCAGTATTTT.

This chain connects TRBV5-1 to TRBJ2-7, with TRBD2 as a possible D gene (6 bases). Per germline, CDR1 SGHRS and CDR2 YFSETQ. The CDR3 consists of 15 residues. V lost 4 bases and J 6 bases, leaving 20 bases between the germline ends. CDR3 sequence: CASSLRTSTSGEQYF. In DNA, the CDR3 is TGCGCCAGCAGCCTGAGAACTAGCACCAGTGGCGAGCAGTACTTC. Together with reference TRBV5-1 and TRBJ2-7, the CDR3 gives the full variable domain: KAGVTQTPRYLIKTRGQQVTLSCSPISGHRSVSWYQQTPGQGLQFLFEYFSETQRNKGNFPGRFSGRQFSNSRSEMNVSTLELGDSALYLCASSLRTSTSGEQYFGPGTRLTVT.

V and J are TRBV10-1 and TRBJ2-7; D gene uncertain. CDR1 and CDR2 (germline): WNHNN, SYGVQD (reference sequence). CDR3 size: 13 residues. The V gene lost 3 bases and the J gene lost 6 bases, with 12 bases spanning the gap. CDR3 DNA sequence: TGCGCCAGCAGTGAACAGTCATTAACCGAGCAGTACTTC. Translated, it gives CASSEQSLTEQYF.

This chain joins TRBV5-6 and TRBJ2-1; D perhaps matches TRBD2 (6 bases). The CDR3 contains 16 residues. The germline CDR1 and CDR2 sequences are SGHDT and YYEEEE. The germline V and J ends were trimmed by 2 bases and 4 bases, with 16 bases remaining between them. CDR3 sequence: CASSLYPRGSYNEQFF. CDR3 in DNA: TGTGCCAGCAGCTTATACCCTCGGGGGTCATACAATGAGCAGTTCTTC.

The genes are TRBV7-9 and TRBJ1-5, with D perhaps TRBD1 (6 bases). Germline assignment: CDR1 SEHNR and CDR2 FQNEAQ (reference sequence). Between the trimmed V and J ends, which lost 5 bases and 2 bases, there was a span of 10 bases. The length of the CDR3 is 14 residues. The CDR3: CASSAGTRNQPQHF. CDR3 in DNA: TGTGCCAGCAGCGCCGGGACACGCAATCAGCCCCAGCATTTT.

V usage is TRBV15 and J usage is TRBJ1-2, with TRBD1 identical over 9 bases. The CDR3 runs 14 residues. With 3 bases clipped from V and 8 bases from J, the junction kept 7 bases outside the gene matches. Germline V CDR1 and CDR2: LNHNV, YYDKDF (reference sequence). CDR3 sequence (DNA): TGTGCCACCAGCAGGGCGGGACAGGGAAGCGGCTACACCTTC. It yields the protein CATSRAGQGSGYTF.

This clone showed up just a few times. The chain links TRBV7-3 to TRBJ1-1; 7 bases fit TRBD1. The CDR3 has 13 amino acids. V was clipped by 4 bases and J by 1 base; unmatched bases: 0. The V gene's germline CDR1 is SGHTA and CDR2 FQGTGA. In nucleotides, the CDR3 is TGTGCCAGCAGCTGGACAGGGAACACTGAAGCTTTCTTT. Encoded protein: CASSWTGNTEAFF.

This chain connects TRBV19 to TRBJ2-2, with a weak D call TRBD1 (5 bases). Trimming cost V 5 bases and J 1 base, with 8 bases left between them. The CDR3 has 14 amino acids. From germline, CDR1 is LNHDA and CDR2 SQIVND (reference sequence). The CDR3 loop is CASSWQGNTGELFF. The CDR3 DNA follows: TGTGCCAGTAGTTGGCAGGGGAACACCGGGGAGCTGTTTTTT.

This sequence joins TRBV9 and TRBJ1-1; 11 bases map to TRBD1. This CDR3 contains 17 residues. The trim removed 3 bases at V and 3 bases at J, leaving 10 bases unmatched. Germline-derived CDR1 and CDR2 are SGDLS and YYNGEE. The CDR3 spells CASSDGTGGVVDTEAFF. CDR3 sequence (DNA): TGTGCCAGCAGCGACGGGACAGGGGGTGTTGTGGACACTGAAGCTTTCTTT.

The chain is built from TRBV2 and TRBJ2-5; 10 bases are shared with TRBD2. This CDR3 comprises 16 residues. From germline, CDR1 is SNHLY and CDR2 FYNNEI. V gave up 1 base and J gave up 3 bases; unmatched junction bases: 5. The CDR3 DNA reads as TGTGCCAGCAGTGAAGAAAGCGGGGGGGATAAAGAGACCCAGTACTTC. This sequence encodes CASSEESGGDKETQYF.

In this sample, this clone turned up once. The chain recombines TRBV5-8 with TRBJ2-7, with unresolved D. The CDR3 runs to 12 residues. Germline V gene lookup returns CDR1 SGHTS and CDR2 YDEGEE. Trimming took off 2 bases at V and 2 bases at J, with 5 bases between the two ends. In DNA, the CDR3 is TGTGCCAGCAGCTTCAGGCCCTACGAGCAGTACTTC. This encodes CASSFRPYEQYF.

The chain joins TRBV29-1 to TRBJ2-2, with no clear D. CDR1 is SQVTM and CDR2 is ANQGSEA in the germline V gene. The CDR3 has 11 amino acids. Trimming took off 5 bases at V and 5 bases at J, with 6 bases between the two ends. The CDR3 is CSVWQTGELFF. The CDR3 DNA follows: TGCAGCGTTTGGCAGACCGGGGAGCTGTTTTTT.

The J gene is TRBJ1-2, the V gene TRBV4-3; a weak D match, TRBD1 (6 bases). CDR1 and CDR2 from the germline V gene are LGHNA and YSLEER. The CDR3 has 14 amino acids. Trimming removed 0 bases from V and 8 bases from J, with 13 bases in between. CDR3 amino acids: CASSQDRGARGYTF. The CDR3 DNA reads as TGCGCCAGCAGCCAAGATCGGGGGGCGAGAGGCTACACCTTC.

The rearrangement joins TRBV29-1 to TRBJ2-2, with 14 nucleotides matching TRBD2. V shed 5 bases and J 0 bases; nucleotides not matched to a gene: 11. The CDR3 has 19 amino acids. Germline-derived CDR1 and CDR2 are SQVTM and ANQGSEA. CDR3 bases: TGCAGCGTTCGCAAAACAGGACTAGCGGGGGGCACGAACACCGGGGAGCTGTTTTTT. As protein: CSVRKTGLAGGTNTGELFF.

V is TRBV4-2 and J is TRBJ2-7; D perhaps matches TRBD1 (6 bases). CDR1 and CDR2 (germline): LGHNA, YNFKEQ. Trimming pared 1 base from V and 0 bases from J, leaving 10 bases between. The length of the CDR3 is 15 residues. Here the CDR3 reads CASSQGRGSSYEQYF. CDR3 sequence (DNA): TGTGCCAGCAGCCAAGGCAGGGGAAGCTCCTACGAGCAGTACTTC.

This clone appeared a single time. Other nucleotide sequences in the sample specify the same CDR3. V gene TRBV27 combines with J gene TRBJ1-2; 7 nucleotides align to TRBD1. V trimming: 0 bases; J trimming: 1 base; junction bases outside the gene matches: 2. The CDR3 runs 15 residues. CDR1 is MNHEY and CDR2 is SMNVEV in the germline V gene (reference sequence). The CDR3 here is CASSLSGGGNYGYTF. CDR3 DNA sequence: TGTGCCAGCAGTTTATCAGGGGGCGGTAACTATGGCTACACCTTC.

V usage is TRBV11-2 and J usage is TRBJ2-1, with TRBD2 identical over 8 bases. The germline gives CDR1 SGHAT, CDR2 FQNNGV. Trimming took 1 base from V and 8 from J; bases not matched to a gene: 7. The CDR3 contains 15 residues. CDR3 nucleotide sequence: TGTGCCAGCAGCTTAGCGGGGGGGCCATCGCATGAGCAGTTCTTC. Protein product: CASSLAGGPSHEQFF.

The chain uses TRBV25-1 and TRBJ2-3; possible D gene TRBD1, 5 bases. Trimming pared 2 bases from V and 2 bases from J, leaving 11 bases between. The CDR3 totals 15 residues. In germline, CDR1 is MGHDK, CDR2 SYGVNS. The CDR3 loop reads CASSETGHNTDTQYF. DNA of the CDR3: TGTGCCAGCAGTGAAACTGGACATAACACAGATACGCAGTATTTT.

The chain recombines TRBV4-3 with TRBJ2-3; 9 nucleotides agree with TRBD1. Germline V gene lookup returns CDR1 LGHNA and CDR2 YSLEER. This CDR3 spans 15 amino acids. V lost 4 bases and J lost 6; bases outside the gene matches: 8. The CDR3 protein is CASSRGQGMGDTQYF. For the CDR3, the DNA is TGCGCCAGCAGCCGAGGACAGGGGATGGGGGATACGCAGTATTTT.

The V gene is TRBV4-3, the J gene TRBJ2-1; no reliable D call. V was clipped by 0 bases and J by 0 bases, with 6 bases between them. The CDR3 spans 15 residues. Germline-derived CDR1 and CDR2 are LGHNA and YSLEER. This CDR3 reads CASSQEADSYNEQFF. The CDR3 bases are TGCGCCAGCAGCCAAGAGGCAGACTCCTACAATGAGCAGTTCTTC.

The chain carries TRBV5-1 and TRBJ1-6; possibly TRBD1 for D (6 bases). CDR1 is SGHRS and CDR2 is YFSETQ in the germline V gene. The CDR3 totals 16 residues. The V end lost 0 bases, the J end lost 5 bases, and 12 bases lay between the germline ends. The DNA for the CDR3 is TGCGCCAGCAGCTTGGCGGGGGGCAGGGATAATTCACCCCTCCACTTT. This sequence encodes CASSLAGGRDNSPLHF.

This chain uses TRBV6-1 with TRBJ1-5; no reliable D call. V lost 2 bases and J lost 0, with 17 bases in between. The CDR3 loop spans 18 amino acids. The germline V gene has CDR1 MNHNS and CDR2 SASEGT. CDR3 coding DNA: TGTGCCAGCAGTGAAACCCGATTCGGAGCCCTTAGCAATCAGCCCCAGCATTTT. It encodes CASSETRFGALSNQPQHF.